The 21 T cell receptor beta chains listed next were all sequenced from one sample in a study of T cells in localized non-small cell lung cancer. Data came from immunoSEQ multiplex PCR; TCRdb stores just in-frame clones and leaves some out. The table includes approximately 33,000 clones, 87% detected once. The source material was peripheral blood, sampled before any cancer treatment. All receptors come from a woman aged 35 to 70 with stage I lung adenocarcinoma.

The chain recombines TRBV5-1 with TRBJ2-1, with 8 bases that match TRBD1. The junction had 2 bases not matched to a gene; V was cut back by 4 bases and J by 5 bases. There are 13 residues in the CDR3. Per the germline V gene, CDR1 is SGHRS and CDR2 is YFSETQ. The CDR3 loop is CASSQTGDNEQFF. The CDR3 DNA reads as TGCGCCAGCAGCCAGACAGGGGACAATGAGCAGTTCTTC.

CDR3 sequence reads: CASSQDVGSGNTIYF. CDR3 DNA: TGCGCCAGCAGCCAAGATGTCGGGTCGGGAAACACCATATATTTT. The chain couples TRBV4-1 to TRBJ1-3, with no clear D. There are 15 residues in the CDR3. The germline V and J ends were trimmed by 0 bases and 4 bases, with 10 bases remaining between them. Per germline, CDR1 MGHRA and CDR2 YSYEKL.

The rearrangement joins TRBV5-1 to TRBJ2-5; a weak D match, TRBD2 (6 bases). The CDR3 totals 15 residues. V lost 0 bases, J lost 2 bases, and 11 bases lay in between. Germline CDR1 SGHRS, CDR2 YFSETQ. This CDR3 is CASSLGAGVQETQYF. CDR3 bases: TGCGCCAGCAGCTTGGGAGCGGGCGTACAAGAGACCCAGTACTTC.

The chain employs TRBV28 and TRBJ2-6, with D perhaps TRBD1 (6 bases). Trimming took off 3 bases at V and 3 bases at J, with 15 bases between the two ends. This CDR3 is built from 17 residues. CDR1 is MDHEN and CDR2 is SYDVKM in the germline V gene. The CDR3 sequence is CASSFPTGAVGANVLTF. In DNA, the CDR3 is TGTGCCAGCAGTTTCCCGACAGGAGCGGTTGGGGCCAACGTCCTGACTTTC.

This clone turned up a few times. This rearrangement joins TRBV7-9 to TRBJ1-3; possibly TRBD1 for D (5 bases). Between the trimmed V and J ends, which lost 2 bases and 3 bases, there was a span of 8 bases. Germline CDR1 SEHNR, CDR2 FQNEAQ (reference sequence). CDR3 length equals 14 residues. DNA of the CDR3: TGTGCCAGCAGCTTATTCGGGGGTGGAAACACCATATATTTT. This sequence encodes CASSLFGGGNTIYF.

This rearrangement joins TRBV28 to TRBJ1-1; no clear D gene. Per germline, CDR1 MDHEN and CDR2 SYDVKM. The length of the CDR3 is 14 residues. Deletions cut 4 bases from V and 0 bases from J, with 9 bases between. This CDR3 reads CASSSLEVNTEAFF. The CDR3 DNA is TGTGCCAGCAGTTCCCTAGAGGTGAACACTGAAGCTTTCTTT.

Remarks on this clone: The sample contains more than one DNA sequence encoding this CDR3. DNA of the CDR3: TGCAGCGTTGAAGATCCCATTCACGGGGGCCCTGAAGCTTTCTTT. Translating it yields CSVEDPIHGGPEAFF. The chain carries TRBV29-1 and TRBJ1-1; perhaps TRBD1 as D (6 bases). The CDR3 contains 15 residues. Germline CDR1 is SQVTM and CDR2 is ANQGSEA. V lost 0 bases and J lost 6, with 17 bases in between.

The chain couples TRBV2 to TRBJ2-7, with D uncertain. This CDR3 has 11 amino acids. V shed 5 bases and J shed 2 bases, with 4 bases lying between them. Germline values: CDR1 SNHLY, CDR2 FYNNEI. The CDR3 here is CASSYAYEQYF. CDR3 in DNA: TGTGCCAGCAGTTACGCCTACGAGCAGTACTTC.

V gene TRBV28 combines with J gene TRBJ2-7, with D perhaps TRBD1 (6 bases). The V end lost 2 bases, the J end lost 7 bases, and 15 bases lay between the germline ends. This CDR3 has 14 residues. In germline, CDR1 is MDHEN, CDR2 SYDVKM. The CDR3, as DNA: TGTGCCAGCAGTTTAGCAAACAGGGACGGGGAGCAGTACTTC. The encoded protein is CASSLANRDGEQYF.

This sequence joins TRBV7-9 and TRBJ1-1; D may be TRBD1 (5 bases). V lost 2 bases, J lost 7 bases, and 20 bases lay in between. CDR1 is SEHNR, CDR2 FQNEAQ, per germline (reference sequence). The CDR3 consists of 16 residues. CDR3 sequence: CASSLLGAASSVEAFF. CDR3 sequence (DNA): TGTGCCAGCAGCTTACTAGGGGCAGCGAGTTCCGTTGAAGCTTTCTTT.

V usage is TRBV18 and J usage is TRBJ2-7, with D unclear. CDR1 is KGHSH, CDR2 LQKENI, per germline. The length of the CDR3 is 15 residues. Trimming removed 6 bases at V and 6 bases at J, with 21 bases between. The DNA of the CDR3 is TGTGCCAGCTCTTCCAATCCGGCCCATGTCCCCGAGCAGTACTTC. This codes for CASSSNPAHVPEQYF.

This clone has only one observation. The chain carries TRBV29-1 and TRBJ1-3; D call uncertain. Germline CDR1 SQVTM, CDR2 ANQGSEA. Trimming pared 2 bases from V and 1 base from J, leaving 6 bases between. This CDR3 comprises 13 residues. The CDR3 sequence is CSVEKGSGNTIYF. CDR3 DNA: TGCAGCGTTGAAAAGGGATCTGGAAACACCATATATTTT.

The CDR3 sequence: CATSRPHYTPGSEKLFF. CDR3 in DNA: TGTGCCACCAGCAGGCCGCACTATACACCGGGGAGTGAAAAACTGTTTTTT. The genes are TRBV15 and TRBJ1-4; D is unresolved. Germline loops: CDR1 LNHNV, CDR2 YYDKDF (reference sequence). The V and J ends lost 3 bases and 7 bases respectively, with 21 bases between them. The CDR3 consists of 17 residues.

The rearrangement uses TRBV5-1 and TRBJ2-1; the match to TRBD2 covers 7 bases. There are 14 residues in the CDR3. J was trimmed by 8 bases and V by 5 bases; bases with no gene match: 10. Germline V gene sequence: CDR1 SGHRS, CDR2 YFSETQ. In DNA form, the CDR3 reads TGCGCCAGCAGTGTCGGGGGGTCTAGTCATGAGCAGTTCTTC. As protein: CASSVGGSSHEQFF.

This chain joins TRBV27 and TRBJ2-2; unclear D gene. Looked up from germline, CDR1 is MNHEY and CDR2 is SMNVEV (reference sequence). There are 14 residues in the CDR3. V shed 5 bases and J shed 4 bases, with 11 bases lying between them. The CDR3 sequence: CASSQRAATGELFF. For the CDR3, the DNA is TGTGCCAGCAGTCAAAGGGCGGCCACCGGGGAGCTGTTTTTT.

V usage is TRBV7-3 and J usage is TRBJ2-7, with D hard to call. The CDR3 is made up of 15 amino acids. V shed 2 bases and J shed 0 bases, with 11 bases lying between them. Germline V lookup: CDR1 SGHTA, CDR2 FQGTGA. This chain's CDR3 is CASSLRLGSSYEQYF. CDR3 bases: TGTGCCAGCAGCTTACGATTAGGCAGCTCCTACGAGCAGTACTTC. Based on the CDR3 plus reference TRBV7-3 and TRBJ2-7, the full variable domain is GAGVSQTPSNKVTEKGKYVELRCDPISGHTALYWYRQSLGQGPEFLIYFQGTGAADDSGLPNDRFFAVRPEGSVSTLKIQRTERGDSAVYLCASSLRLGSSYEQYFGPGTRLTVT.

V usage is TRBV7-3 and J usage is TRBJ2-3; weak D call: TRBD1 (6 bases). The CDR3 loop spans 15 amino acids. Deletions cut 5 bases from V and 2 bases from J, with 14 bases between. Germline V CDR1 and CDR2: SGHTA, FQGTGA. Here the CDR3 DNA reads TGTGCCAGCAGCCCGACAGGCCTACCCACAGATACGCAGTATTTT. Encoded protein: CASSPTGLPTDTQYF.

The CDR3 protein is CASQMGENEQYF. The CDR3 coding sequence is TGTGCCAGTCAAATGGGGGAAAACGAGCAGTACTTC. The chain couples TRBV19 to TRBJ2-7; D could derive from TRBD1 or TRBD2 (5 bases each). The germline V gene has CDR1 LNHDA and CDR2 SQIVND (reference sequence). The ends were cut back, 8 bases at V and 5 bases at J, with 13 bases in the middle. The CDR3 covers 12 residues.

This clone was seen only once. The V and J genes are TRBV5-1 and TRBJ1-4; 9 bases fit TRBD1. The CDR3 has 14 amino acids. The germline gives CDR1 SGHRS, CDR2 YFSETQ. The V gene end was trimmed by 4 bases and the J gene end by 6 bases; junction bases not matched to a gene: 4. Here the CDR3 DNA reads TGCGCCAGCAGCGCGGACAGGGGAGATGAAAAACTGTTTTTT. It is translated as CASSADRGDEKLFF.

V and J are TRBV4-1 and TRBJ2-7; perhaps TRBD1 as D (6 bases). Germline lookup yields CDR1 MGHRA and CDR2 YSYEKL. This CDR3 is 18 amino acids long. V lost 2 bases and J lost 1, with 21 bases in between. CDR3 protein: CASSQSRSGQSISYEQYF. CDR3 in DNA: TGCGCCAGCAGCCAATCGAGATCCGGACAGTCAATTTCCTACGAGCAGTACTTC.

The rearrangement uses TRBV5-1 and TRBJ1-1, with D possibly being TRBD1 (5 bases). The CDR3 is 16 amino acids. CDR1 is SGHRS and CDR2 is YFSETQ in the germline V gene. V lost 0 bases and J 9 bases, leaving 21 bases between the germline ends. CDR3 residues: CASSLAGPPKGEKAFF. In DNA form, the CDR3 reads TGCGCCAGCAGCTTGGCCGGTCCCCCAAAAGGGGAGAAAGCTTTCTTT.